This T cell receptor (beta chain) originates from a study of identical twins (dated by TCRdb to the mid-2010s). Turning to the overall study: To test whether fetal clonotypes persist, the study used deep sequencing on TCR alpha and beta repertoires from monozygotic twins, unrelated adults of various ages, and cord blood. To rule out contamination, replicate twin experiments were performed at different times with different library preparation protocols.

Every donor in the study was a healthy Caucasian. The twin cohort comprised three pairs of female monozygotic twins, all aged roughly 18 to 30 years. RNA for TCR libraries was isolated from peripheral blood mononuclear cells. In the germline V gene (reference sequence), CDR1 corresponds to DFQATT and CDR2 to SNEGSKA. Relative to germline, V is missing 4 bases and J is missing 2 bases, with 5 bases of the junction outside any gene match. The cysteine opens and the phenylalanine closes a CDR3 of 14 amino acids. Just the 42-base CDR3 DNA is kept, in frame starting at base 1. Receptors were amplified or captured by 5' RACE. Sequencing was carried out with an Illumina HiSeq 2000. Template switching added a universal primer binding site, and the final cDNA carried a unique molecular identifier that allowed TCR cDNA molecules to be counted accurately. Specific primers in the conserved constant-segment region were used to synthesize first-strand cDNA for the TCR alpha and beta chains. To control for contamination, every cDNA library was double barcoded, receiving both a SMART-Mk sample barcode and Illumina barcodes. TruSeq adapter sequences and Illumina sample barcodes were added in two successive PCR steps. Sequencing of the TCR alpha and beta cDNA libraries was done on the Illumina HiSeq platform using custom primers. The original methods were these. Raw reads were processed with MiGEC to extract unique molecular identifiers, and MiXCR was used to determine CDR3 positions. For each individual, recombination models were inferred using an EM algorithm with the repgenHMM and IGoR tools. The tcR package in R was used for shared clonotype analysis, with sharing normalized by the product of cloneset sizes. Out-of-frame nonproductive sequences were analyzed to study raw recombination free of thymic and clonal selection effects. The public reads were reprocessed in TCRdb via fastp at Q25 and MiXCR, keeping in-frame beta chains. Merged by CDR3 protein, the rows form single entries marked with the most common genes and DNA. TCRdb, not the original authors, processed these V and J calls. For this sample the table gives around 570,000 distinct CDR3 sequences, of which more than 9% were detected only once. Around 3.2% of the sample is in the top ten clones.

Here is what the overall study found, with its caveats: Zero-insertion analyses could be partly confounded by invariant T cells such as MAIT and iNKT, although diverse VJ usage argued against such confounding for most clonotypes. Compared with coincidental sharing between unrelated individuals, out-of-frame TCR alpha sequences shared between twins had an excess of sequences with low generation probability. A weaker excess of twin sharing was found in beta out-of-frame sequences because the signal-to-noise ratio was lowered by fewer shared sequences. Fewer insertions were carried by abundant cord blood beta clonotypes; a weaker similar trend was observed in young adult naive repertoires, while no such trend was observed in memory repertoires. Because the same donors could not be followed over many years, conclusions were based on cross-sectional statistical analysis. Recombination models systematically underestimated out-of-frame TCR alpha sharing in monozygotic twins but agreed with sharing between unrelated individuals.

To note about this clonotype: Its antigen specificity is not known. Per-base qualities were not stored, and no clone one base away is much larger.

These data also formed part of another study, on yellow fever vaccine responses in identical twins. As the second study states: The T cell response to vaccination in identical twins was reported by the authors to appear partly convergent and partly personalized. Focusing on identical twins, the study followed the T cell clones that responded to the vaccine, and did so with precision.

The sequence is built from TRBV20-1 and TRBJ2-3; TRBD1 aligns with 8 central bases. This receptor was obtained from a woman aged 18 to 35 in good health. The sample comprised PBMCs. This receptor carries the CDR3 CSATRQGNTDTQYF. The DNA sequence reads TGCAGTGCTACCCGACAGGGGAACACAGATACGCAGTATTTT.